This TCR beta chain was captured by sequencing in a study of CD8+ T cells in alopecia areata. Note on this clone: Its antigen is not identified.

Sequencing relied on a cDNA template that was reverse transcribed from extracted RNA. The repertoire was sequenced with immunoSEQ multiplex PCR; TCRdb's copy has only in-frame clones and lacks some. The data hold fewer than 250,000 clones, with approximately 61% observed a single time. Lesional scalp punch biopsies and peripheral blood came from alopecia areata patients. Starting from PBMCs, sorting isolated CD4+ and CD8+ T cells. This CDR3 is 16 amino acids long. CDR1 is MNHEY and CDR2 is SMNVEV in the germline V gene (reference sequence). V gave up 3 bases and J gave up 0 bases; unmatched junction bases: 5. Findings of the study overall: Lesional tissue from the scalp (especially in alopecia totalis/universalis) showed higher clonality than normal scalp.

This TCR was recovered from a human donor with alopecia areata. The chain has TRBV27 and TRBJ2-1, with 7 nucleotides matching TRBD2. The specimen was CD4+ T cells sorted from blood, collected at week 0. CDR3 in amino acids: CASSFWRGSSYNEQFF. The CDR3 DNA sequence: TGTGCCAGCAGTTTTTGGCGGGGGAGCTCCTACAATGAGCAGTTCTTC.